This is a list of T cell receptor beta chains from one sample in a study of blood T cell repertoires in COVID-19. The assay was immunoSEQ multiplex PCR, and TCRdb's table has in-frame clones only and misses some. This table holds 300,000 to 400,000 clones, 65% to 90% found once. The specimen sequenced was peripheral blood. The receptors were sampled from a human donor in a cohort sampled during active COVID-19. Both conserved end residues are part of each CDR3. D genes are given only for firm matches. The size field is filled for only some rows; it gives once, few, many or a size class.

clone_size | j_call | d_call | v_call | cdr3_aa | cdr3_nt
once | TRBJ1-1 | - | TRBV7-8 | CASSSRTEAFF | TGTGCCAGCAGCTCTCGCACTGAAGCTTTCTTT
once | TRBJ2-1 | TRBD2 | TRBV5-1 | CASSYGLALVDEQFF | TGCGCCAGCAGCTACGGACTAGCGCTAGTCGATGAGCAGTTCTTC
- | TRBJ2-7 | - | TRBV19 | CASGAGTRGYEQYF | TGTGCCAGTGGGGCGGGGACGAGGGGCTACGAGCAGTACTTC
- | TRBJ1-1 | - | TRBV30 | CAWSVNQNTEAFF | TGTGCCTGGAGTGTAAATCAGAACACTGAAGCTTTCTTT
- | TRBJ1-6 | - | TRBV5-1 | CASSPGRRGEGSPLHF | TGCGCCAGCAGCCCGGGAAGGCGCGGGGAAGGTTCACCCCTCCACTTT
once | TRBJ2-7 | - | TRBV12-3/TRBV12-4 | CASRQNYEQYF | TGTGCCAGTAGACAGAACTACGAGCAGTACTTC
- | TRBJ2-3 | - | TRBV3-1/TRBV3-2 | CASSQLSGGTDTQYF | TGTGCCAGCAGCCAACTCAGCGGTGGCACAGATACGCAGTATTTT
- | TRBJ1-2 | - | TRBV5-1 | CASRLSPQGYGYTF | TGCGCCAGCAGACTGAGTCCCCAGGGCTATGGCTACACCTTC
- | TRBJ1-1 | - | TRBV6-5 | CASSYAGVAQNTEAFF | TGTGCCAGCAGTTACGCCGGGGTCGCGCAGAACACTGAAGCTTTCTTT
- | TRBJ1-4 | TRBD1 | TRBV3-1/TRBV3-2 | CASSQGATTNEKLFF | TGTGCCAGCAGTCAGGGGGCGACAACTAATGAAAAACTGTTTTTT
- | TRBJ1-1 | - | TRBV5-4 | CASSPPPGLANTEAFF | TGTGCCAGCAGCCCACCCCCAGGGTTGGCGAACACTGAAGCTTTCTTT
- | TRBJ1-2 | TRBD1 | TRBV6-5 | CASSQLQGAAGYTF | TGTGCCAGCAGCCAGCTACAGGGGGCGGCGGGCTACACCTTC
- | TRBJ1-3 | - | TRBV2 | CADRDGSSSGNTIYF | TGTGCCGATCGAGACGGGTCCAGCTCTGGAAACACCATATATTTT
- | TRBJ1-1 | TRBD1 | TRBV4-1 | CASSHGQGMNTEAFF | TGCGCCAGCAGCCACGGACAGGGGATGAACACTGAAGCTTTCTTT
once | TRBJ2-3 | - | TRBV5-5 | CASSLGTGRDTQYF | TGTGCCAGCAGCTTGGGTACAGGGAGAGATACGCAGTATTTT
- | TRBJ2-7 | TRBD1 | TRBV7-9 | CASSLKRTGGYEQYF | TGTGCCAGCAGCTTAAAAAGGACAGGGGGCTACGAGCAGTACTTC
- | TRBJ1-1 | - | TRBV9 | CASKTGNMNTEAFF | TGTGCCAGCAAAACAGGAAACATGAACACTGAAGCTTTCTTT
once | TRBJ1-1 | TRBD1 | TRBV29-1 | CSVDTAGTGAFF | TGCAGCGTTGACACAGCCGGGACAGGGGCTTTCTTT
- | TRBJ1-1 | TRBD1 | TRBV6-5 | CASILQTGLNAFF | TGTGCCAGCATCCTTCAGACAGGGCTAAACGCTTTCTTT